This TCR beta chain was recorded in a study of T cell repertoires in cytomegalovirus infection (dated by TCRdb to about 2019). For context, the study as a whole: Alongside well-studied HLA-B-restricted epitopes, the peptide stimulations were aimed at recently identified HLA-C-restricted CMV epitopes, whose presentation resists viral immunomodulation. Because public TCR beta signatures pointed to carriage of CMV infection together with the matching HLA type, the HLA type of each donor mattered for the analysis.

What the treatment or condition label conveys for this sample: in vitro stimulation with specific CMV peptide epitopes to enrich CMV-specific T cells. The sequencing machine was an Illumina HiSeq 1500. TCRdb handled the public reads itself, with Q25 trimming in fastp and clone calling in MiXCR, and kept productive beta chains. For every CDR3 protein sequence, its rows merge into one entry that carries the most common genes and DNA. Recorded for this sample are hundreds of thousands of distinct CDR3 sequences; approximately 42% of them occurred a single time. The top ten clones comprise 40% to 50% of the sample. Study-level results and caveats: In the ex vivo response, HLA-C-restricted CMV-specific TCR beta clonotypes were dominant, and in two of eight donors the single most frequent clonotype came from this HLA-C-restricted group. In both this cohort and an independent cohort of under 450 donors, the cumulative frequency of public TCR beta family members distinguished carriers of CMV infection plus the relevant HLA type.

Details on this clonotype: What this receptor recognizes is not known. Base qualities are missing; no much larger clone stands one base away.

This sequence was found in a human donor in good health (CMV status not recorded). Some clones in this sample may be carry-over from other donors' samples. The sample in question was cultured PBMCs, obtained from culture after CMV antigen stimulation.

The CDR3 region has the sequence CASSSLRGAANYGYTF. The sequenced DNA is TGTGCCAGCAGCAGTCTTAGGGGAGCCGCTAACTATGGCTACACCTTC. This receptor chain uses TRBV7-9 and TRBJ1-2; the D gene is perhaps TRBD1, on 5 matching bases. V was cut back by 5 bases and J by 0 bases, leaving a gap of 16 bases between them. CDR1 is given as SEHNR and CDR2 as FQNEAQ, both from the germline V gene (reference sequence). Reading from cysteine to phenylalanine, the CDR3 counts 16 amino acids. Just CDR3 DNA is preserved here, 48 bases in frame from base 1.